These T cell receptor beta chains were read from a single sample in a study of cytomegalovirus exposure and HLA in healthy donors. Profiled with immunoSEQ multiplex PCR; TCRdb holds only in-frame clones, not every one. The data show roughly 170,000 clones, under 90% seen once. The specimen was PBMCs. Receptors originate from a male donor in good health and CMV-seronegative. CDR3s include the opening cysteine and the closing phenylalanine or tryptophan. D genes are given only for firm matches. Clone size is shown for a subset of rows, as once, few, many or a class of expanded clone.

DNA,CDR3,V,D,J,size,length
TGTGCCAGCAGCCGGACCACGGGAGGGCCGGCCGGGGAGCTGTTTTTT,CASSRTTGGPAGELFF,TRBV27,TRBD2,TRBJ2-2,few,16
TGTGCCAGCAGTCAGTCAGGGTTTTACGAGCAGTACTTC,CASSQSGFYEQYF,TRBV27,-,TRBJ2-7,once,13
TGTGCCAGCAGCAAGGTGGGACTAGCGGGGGGGGACAATGAGCAGTTCTTC,CASSKVGLAGGDNEQFF,TRBV7-3,TRBD2,TRBJ2-1,-,17
TGCGCCAGCACGCCACAGGGGACCAAAAACATTCAGTACTTC,CASTPQGTKNIQYF,TRBV5-1,TRBD1,TRBJ2-4,-,14
TGCGCCAGCAGTAGGGACAGGGACCGAAGTTGGGGGTTCTACGAGCAGTACTTC,CASSRDRDRSWGFYEQYF,TRBV10-1,TRBD1,TRBJ2-7,-,18
TGTGCCAGTAACTATCGGGACAGCATAGGGATTCAGTTCTTC,CASNYRDSIGIQFF,TRBV6-6,TRBD1,TRBJ2-1,-,14
TGTGCCAGCAGTGAAGCCCATGCCCTTAGCGGCAATGAGCAGTTCTTC,CASSEAHALSGNEQFF,TRBV2,-,TRBJ2-1,once,16
TGTGCCAGCAGGTCCCAGGGGGACACTGAAGCTTTCTTT,CASRSQGDTEAFF,TRBV28,TRBD1,TRBJ1-1,-,13
TGTGCCAGTAGTATTTTGGGCGGGGGGTCCAATGAGCAGTTCTTC,CASSILGGGSNEQFF,TRBV19,TRBD2,TRBJ2-1,-,15
TGCGCCAGCAGCTTGGGGCAGCGGGGGGGCCGGGACGAGCAGTACTTC,CASSLGQRGGRDEQYF,TRBV5-1,TRBD2,TRBJ2-7,-,16
TGTGCCAGCAGTCCTTATTTGACGGCGGGGACCTACAATGAGCAGTTCTTC,CASSPYLTAGTYNEQFF,TRBV27,-,TRBJ2-1,once,17
TGTGCCAGCGGTGGAGGAATGAACTATGGCTACACCTTC,CASGGGMNYGYTF,TRBV27,-,TRBJ1-2,-,13
TGTGCCAGCAGCTTAGTATCCGGGTACAATGAGCAGTTCTTC,CASSLVSGYNEQFF,TRBV11-2,-,TRBJ2-1,-,14
TGTGCCAGTAGGGGGACAAATAGTCAGCCCCAGCATTTT,CASRGTNSQPQHF,TRBV19,-,TRBJ1-5,-,13
TGTGCCAGTAGTACCGTATCTGCAACTAATGAAAAACTGTTTTTT,CASSTVSATNEKLFF,TRBV19,-,TRBJ1-4,few,15
TGTGCCAGCAGCTTGCCAGGACTAGCAGCTAGCACAGATACGCAGTATTTT,CASSLPGLAASTDTQYF,TRBV5-6,TRBD2,TRBJ2-3,-,17
TGTGCCAGCTCGACAGGGGGCAATGAAAAACTGTTTTTT,CASSTGGNEKLFF,TRBV27,TRBD1,TRBJ1-4,-,13
TGTGCCAGCAAACAGGGACAGAATAGCAATCAGCCCCAGCATTTT,CASKQGQNSNQPQHF,TRBV27,TRBD1,TRBJ1-5,-,15
TGTGCCAGCAGCGTAGCCGGGACAGACTACGAGCAGTACTTC,CASSVAGTDYEQYF,TRBV9,TRBD1,TRBJ2-7,-,14